This T cell receptor (beta chain) came from a study of blood T cell repertoires in COVID-19. Turning to the study itself: Material from acute and convalescent COVID-19 was sourced from the United States, Italy and Spain. In each case, the material was cDNA or gDNA derived from T cells, B-cell-depleted T cells, or PBMCs.

Seattle's enrolled individuals joined amid active infection and were then monitored longitudinally. As handled by the study authors: Amplification from reference gene primers served as the basis for estimated nucleated cell counts. TCRdb's copy holds only in-frame clones and misses some; the assay was immunoSEQ multiplex PCR. V, J and clone size were drawn from that table, and D and trimming were deduced from the DNA. This sample has around 100,000 clones; 85% to 90% occur once, and the top ten carry around 6%. This CDR3 contains 13 residues. V was pared by 7 bases and J by 7 bases, with 5 bases of the junction left unmatched. In germline, CDR1 is MGHDK, CDR2 SYGVNS.

Material: peripheral blood. This chain connects TRBV25-1 to TRBJ2-1; TRBD1 matches 9 bases. The receptor was isolated from a woman aged 60-70 years with COVID-19, enrolled during active disease. This CDR3 reads CASTGTGPNEQFF. The CDR3 coding sequence is TGTGCCAGCACCGGGACAGGGCCGAATGAGCAGTTCTTC.